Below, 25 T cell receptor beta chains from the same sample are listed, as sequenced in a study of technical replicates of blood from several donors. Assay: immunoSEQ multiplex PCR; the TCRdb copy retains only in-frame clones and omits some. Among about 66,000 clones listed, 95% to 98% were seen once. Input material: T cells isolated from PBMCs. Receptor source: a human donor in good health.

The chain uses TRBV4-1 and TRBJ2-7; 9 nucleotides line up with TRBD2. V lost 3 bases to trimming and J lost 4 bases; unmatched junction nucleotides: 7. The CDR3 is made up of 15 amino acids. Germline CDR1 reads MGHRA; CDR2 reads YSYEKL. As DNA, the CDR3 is TGCGCCAGCAGCCAGTTAGCGGGAGCCTGGTACGAGCAGTACTTC. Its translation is CASSQLAGAWYEQYF.

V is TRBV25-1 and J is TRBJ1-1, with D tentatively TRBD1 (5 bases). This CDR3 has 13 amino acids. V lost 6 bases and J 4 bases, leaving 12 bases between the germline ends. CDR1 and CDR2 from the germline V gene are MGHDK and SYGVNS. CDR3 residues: CASSPGGVTEAFF. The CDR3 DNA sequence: TGTGCCAGCAGCCCGGGAGGGGTCACTGAAGCTTTCTTT.

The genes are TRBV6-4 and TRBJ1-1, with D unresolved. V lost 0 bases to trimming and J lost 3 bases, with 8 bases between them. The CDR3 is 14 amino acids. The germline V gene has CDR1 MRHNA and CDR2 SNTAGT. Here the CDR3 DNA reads TGTGCCAGCAGTGACTCGAATCGGGACACTGAAGCTTTCTTT. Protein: CASSDSNRDTEAFF.

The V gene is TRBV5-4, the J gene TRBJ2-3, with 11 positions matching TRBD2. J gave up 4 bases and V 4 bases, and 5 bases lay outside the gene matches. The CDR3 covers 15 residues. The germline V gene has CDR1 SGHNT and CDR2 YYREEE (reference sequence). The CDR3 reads CASSVLAGEADTQYF. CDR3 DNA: TGTGCCAGCAGCGTACTAGCGGGAGAGGCAGATACGCAGTATTTT.

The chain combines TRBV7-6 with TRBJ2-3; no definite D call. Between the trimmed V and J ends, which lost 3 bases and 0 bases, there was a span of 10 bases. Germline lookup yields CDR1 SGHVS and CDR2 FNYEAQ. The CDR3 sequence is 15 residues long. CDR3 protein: CASSFGWASTDTQYF. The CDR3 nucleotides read TGTGCCAGCAGCTTCGGATGGGCTAGCACAGATACGCAGTATTTT. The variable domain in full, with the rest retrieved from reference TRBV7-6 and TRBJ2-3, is GAGVSQSPRYKVTKRGQDVALRCDPISGHVSLYWYRQALGQGPEFLTYFNYEAQQDKSGLPNDRFSAERPEGSISTLTIQRTEQRDSAMYRCASSFGWASTDTQYFGPGTRLTVL.

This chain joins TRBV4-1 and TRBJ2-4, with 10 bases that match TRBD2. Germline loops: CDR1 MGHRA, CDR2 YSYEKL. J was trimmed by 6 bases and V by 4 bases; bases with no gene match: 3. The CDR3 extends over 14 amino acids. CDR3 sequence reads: CASSLAGGGNIQYF. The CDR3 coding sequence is TGCGCCAGCAGCCTAGCGGGAGGAGGAAACATTCAGTACTTC.

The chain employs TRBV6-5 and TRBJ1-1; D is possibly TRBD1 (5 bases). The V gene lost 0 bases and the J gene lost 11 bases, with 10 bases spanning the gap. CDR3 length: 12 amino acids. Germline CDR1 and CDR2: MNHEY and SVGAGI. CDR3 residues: CASSYSSGYAFF. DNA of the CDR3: TGTGCCAGCAGTTACTCGTCAGGGTACGCTTTCTTT.

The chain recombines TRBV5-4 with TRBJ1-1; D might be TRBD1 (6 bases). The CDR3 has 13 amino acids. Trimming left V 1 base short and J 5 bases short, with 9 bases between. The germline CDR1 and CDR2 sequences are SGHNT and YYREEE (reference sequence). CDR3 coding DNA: TGTGCCAGCAGCTTGCAGGGGATGACTGAAGCTTTCTTT. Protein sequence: CASSLQGMTEAFF.

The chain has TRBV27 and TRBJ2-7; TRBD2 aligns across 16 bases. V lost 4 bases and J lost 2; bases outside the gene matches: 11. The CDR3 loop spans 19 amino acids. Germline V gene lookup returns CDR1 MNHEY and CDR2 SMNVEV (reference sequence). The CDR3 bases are TGTGCCAGCAGTTCAATCCCGGGACTAGCGGGGGGGCGGACCTACGAGCAGTACTTC. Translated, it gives CASSSIPGLAGGRTYEQYF.

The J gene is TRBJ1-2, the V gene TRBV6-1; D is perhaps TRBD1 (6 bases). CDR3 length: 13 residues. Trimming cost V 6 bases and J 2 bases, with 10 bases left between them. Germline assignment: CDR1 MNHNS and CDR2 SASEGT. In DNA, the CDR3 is TGTGCCAGCAGGATGGACAGAAACTATGGCTACACCTTC. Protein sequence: CASRMDRNYGYTF.

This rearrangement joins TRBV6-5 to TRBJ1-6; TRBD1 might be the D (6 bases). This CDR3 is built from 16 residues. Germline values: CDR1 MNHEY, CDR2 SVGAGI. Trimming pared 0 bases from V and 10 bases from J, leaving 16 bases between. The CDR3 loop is CASSYSLLQGGSPLHF. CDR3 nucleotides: TGTGCCAGCAGTTACTCATTGTTACAGGGTGGATCACCCCTCCACTTT.

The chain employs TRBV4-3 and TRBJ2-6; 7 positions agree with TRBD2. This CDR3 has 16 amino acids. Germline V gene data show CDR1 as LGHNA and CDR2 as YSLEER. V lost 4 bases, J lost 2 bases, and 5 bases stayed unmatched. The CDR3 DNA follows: TGCGCCAGCAGCCGAGCTAGCGGCCCTGGGGCCAACGTCCTGACTTTC. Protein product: CASSRASGPGANVLTF.

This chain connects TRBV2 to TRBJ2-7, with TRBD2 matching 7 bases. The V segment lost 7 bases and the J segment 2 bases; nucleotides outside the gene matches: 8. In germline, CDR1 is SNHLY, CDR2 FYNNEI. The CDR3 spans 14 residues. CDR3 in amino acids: CASKGGLATYEQYF. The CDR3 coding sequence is TGTGCCAGCAAGGGAGGGCTTGCAACCTACGAGCAGTACTTC. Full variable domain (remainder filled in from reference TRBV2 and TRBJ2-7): EPEVTQTPSHQVTQMGQEVILRCVPISNHLYFYWYRQILGQKVEFLVSFYNNEISEKSEIFDDQFSVERPDGSNFTLKIRSTKLEDSAMYFCASKGGLATYEQYFGPGTRLTVT.

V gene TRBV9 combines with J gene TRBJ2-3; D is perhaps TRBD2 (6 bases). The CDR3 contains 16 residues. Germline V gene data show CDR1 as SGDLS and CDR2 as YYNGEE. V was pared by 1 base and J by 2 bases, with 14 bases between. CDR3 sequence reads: CASSVSPRGYTDTQYF. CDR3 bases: TGTGCCAGCAGCGTAAGTCCGCGGGGCTACACAGATACGCAGTATTTT.

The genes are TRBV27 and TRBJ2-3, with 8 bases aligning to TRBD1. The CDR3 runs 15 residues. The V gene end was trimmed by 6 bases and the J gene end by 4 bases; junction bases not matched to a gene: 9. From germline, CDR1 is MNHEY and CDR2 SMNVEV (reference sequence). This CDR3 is CASRGQAIRPDTQYF. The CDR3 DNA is TGTGCCAGCAGGGGACAGGCGATAAGACCAGATACGCAGTATTTT.

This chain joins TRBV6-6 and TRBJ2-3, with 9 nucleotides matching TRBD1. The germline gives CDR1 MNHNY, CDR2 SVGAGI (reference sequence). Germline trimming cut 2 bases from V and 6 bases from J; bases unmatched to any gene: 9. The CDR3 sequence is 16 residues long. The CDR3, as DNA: TGTGCCAGCAGTTACCGGGACAGGGCCCATTGGGATACGCAGTATTTT. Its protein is CASSYRDRAHWDTQYF.

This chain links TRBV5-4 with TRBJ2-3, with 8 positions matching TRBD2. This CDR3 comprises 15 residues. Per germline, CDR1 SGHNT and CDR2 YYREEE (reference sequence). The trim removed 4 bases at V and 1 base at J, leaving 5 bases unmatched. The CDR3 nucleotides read TGTGCCAGCAGCCAGAGAGCGGGAGGCACAGATACGCAGTATTTT. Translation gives CASSQRAGGTDTQYF.

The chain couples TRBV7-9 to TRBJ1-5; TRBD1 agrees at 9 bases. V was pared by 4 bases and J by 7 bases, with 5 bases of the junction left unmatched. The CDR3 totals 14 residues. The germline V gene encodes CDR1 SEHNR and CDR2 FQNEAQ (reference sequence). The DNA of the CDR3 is TGTGCCAGCAGCTCGGGACAGGGAAGCCAGCCCCAGCATTTT. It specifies CASSSGQGSQPQHF.

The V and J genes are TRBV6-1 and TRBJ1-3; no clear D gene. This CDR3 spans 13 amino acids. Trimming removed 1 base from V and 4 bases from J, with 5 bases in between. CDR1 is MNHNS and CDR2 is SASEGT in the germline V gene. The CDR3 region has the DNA TGTGCCAGCAGTGAAGGAGGAGGAAACACCATATATTTT. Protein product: CASSEGGGNTIYF.

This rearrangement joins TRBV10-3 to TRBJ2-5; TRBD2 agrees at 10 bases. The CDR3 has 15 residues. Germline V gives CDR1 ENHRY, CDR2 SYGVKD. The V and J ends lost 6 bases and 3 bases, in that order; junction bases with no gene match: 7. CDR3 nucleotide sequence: TGTGCCATCAGCCCGAGGACTAGCGGAGAAGAGACCCAGTACTTC. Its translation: CAISPRTSGEETQYF.

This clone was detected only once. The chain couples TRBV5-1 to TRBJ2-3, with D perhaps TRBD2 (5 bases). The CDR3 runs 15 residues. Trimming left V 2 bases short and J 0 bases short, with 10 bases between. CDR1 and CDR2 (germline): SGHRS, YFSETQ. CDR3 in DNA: TGCGCCAGCAGCTTCCTAGCACGTAGCACAGATACGCAGTATTTT. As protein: CASSFLARSTDTQYF.

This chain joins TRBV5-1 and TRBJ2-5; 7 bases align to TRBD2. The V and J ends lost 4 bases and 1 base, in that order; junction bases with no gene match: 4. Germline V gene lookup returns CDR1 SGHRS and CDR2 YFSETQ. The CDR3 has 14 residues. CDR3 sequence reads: CASSGGTTQETQYF. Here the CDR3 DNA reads TGCGCCAGCAGCGGCGGGACTACCCAAGAGACCCAGTACTTC.

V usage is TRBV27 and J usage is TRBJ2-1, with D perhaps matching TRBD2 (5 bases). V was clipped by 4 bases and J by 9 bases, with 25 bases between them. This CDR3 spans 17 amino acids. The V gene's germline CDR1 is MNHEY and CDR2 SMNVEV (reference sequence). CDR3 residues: CASSSVHGPYLRGEQFF. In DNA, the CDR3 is TGTGCCAGCAGTTCGGTCCATGGACCCTACCTTCGGGGTGAGCAGTTCTTC.

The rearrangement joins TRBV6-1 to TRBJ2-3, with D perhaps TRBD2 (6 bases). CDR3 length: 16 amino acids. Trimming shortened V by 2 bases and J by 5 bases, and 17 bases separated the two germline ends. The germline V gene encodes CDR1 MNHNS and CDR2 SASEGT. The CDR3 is CASSEWYSGPEDTQYF. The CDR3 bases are TGTGCCAGCAGTGAATGGTACAGCGGGCCTGAAGATACGCAGTATTTT.

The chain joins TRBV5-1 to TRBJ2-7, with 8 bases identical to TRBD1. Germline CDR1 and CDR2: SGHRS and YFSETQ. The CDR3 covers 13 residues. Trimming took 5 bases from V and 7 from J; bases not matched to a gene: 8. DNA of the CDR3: TGCGCCAGCAGAGACAGGGGATATGATGAGCAGTACTTC. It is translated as CASRDRGYDEQYF. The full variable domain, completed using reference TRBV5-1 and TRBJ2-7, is KAGVTQTPRYLIKTRGQQVTLSCSPISGHRSVSWYQQTPGQGLQFLFEYFSETQRNKGNFPGRFSGRQFSNSRSEMNVSTLELGDSALYLCASRDRGYDEQYFGPGTRLTVT.